This entry lists 9 T cell receptor beta chains sequenced from one sample in a study of blood T cell repertoires in COVID-19. Clones were read by immunoSEQ multiplex PCR, and TCRdb kept only the in-frame ones, dropping some. The sample gives around 370,000 clones, about 88% of which show up once; about 1.1% is in the top ten. The sequenced sample consisted of PBMCs or T cells enriched from blood (not recorded which). The receptors stem from a woman under 30 who had recovered from COVID-19.

This rearrangement joins TRBV7-9 to TRBJ1-1; D is undetermined. Germline V gene data show CDR1 as SEHNR and CDR2 as FQNEAQ (reference sequence). The CDR3 is 10 amino acids. The germline V and J ends were trimmed by 5 bases and 11 bases, with 9 bases remaining between them. The CDR3 sequence is CASSPGEAFF. As DNA, the CDR3 is TGTGCCAGCAGCCCTGGGGAGGCTTTCTTT.

The chain carries TRBV6-1 and TRBJ1-6, with D uncertain. The CDR3 totals 15 residues. Germline loops: CDR1 MNHNS, CDR2 SASEGT. V lost 2 bases to trimming and J lost 5 bases, with 10 bases between them. The DNA of the CDR3 is TGTGCCAGCAGTGAATGGGCAGTTAATAATTCACCCCTCCACTTT. Its protein product is CASSEWAVNNSPLHF.

The chain recombines TRBV19 with TRBJ1-2, with D possibly being TRBD1 (6 bases). V lost 6 bases, J lost 4 bases, and 12 bases lay in between. This CDR3 has 13 amino acids. Germline loops: CDR1 LNHDA, CDR2 SQIVND (reference sequence). The CDR3 loop is CASSTGNSYGYTF. The CDR3 DNA sequence: TGTGCCAGTAGCACAGGGAATAGCTATGGCTACACCTTC.

V is TRBV6-5 and J is TRBJ2-7; TRBD1 aligns across 7 bases. The CDR3 runs 13 residues. CDR1 is MNHEY, CDR2 SVGAGI, per germline. V shed 1 base, J shed 6 bases, and the junction held 3 bases outside the gene matches. This chain's CDR3 is CASSYLQGSEQYF. The CDR3 DNA reads TGTGCCAGCAGTTACTTACAGGGGTCCGAGCAGTACTTC.

The chain couples TRBV7-8 to TRBJ1-2; D gene ambiguous. The V and J ends lost 5 bases and 8 bases respectively, with 18 bases between them. CDR1 and CDR2 (germline): SGHVS, FQNEAQ. The CDR3 consists of 14 residues. The CDR3 DNA reads TGTGCCAGCAGCCCCCGGACGGGGAGCCAGGGCTACACCTTC. Translation: CASSPRTGSQGYTF.

This sequence joins TRBV12-5 and TRBJ1-5; D remains unclear. The CDR3 is made up of 12 amino acids. Germline CDR1 LGHNT, CDR2 FRNRAP. V lost 7 bases and J lost 6, with 10 bases in between. The CDR3 here is CASASPSQPQHF. The DNA for the CDR3 is TGTGCTAGTGCTTCCCCCTCTCAGCCCCAGCATTTT.

This chain connects TRBV4-1 to TRBJ2-1, with 7 bases identical to TRBD1. V shed 0 bases, J shed 4 bases, and the junction held 3 bases outside the gene matches. Looked up from germline, CDR1 is MGHRA and CDR2 is YSYEKL. The CDR3 runs 15 residues. The CDR3 region is CASSQEGQPYNEQFF. The DNA for the CDR3 is TGCGCCAGCAGCCAAGAGGGACAGCCTTACAATGAGCAGTTCTTC.

The V and J genes are TRBV20-1 and TRBJ2-2; 7 positions match TRBD1. CDR1 and CDR2 (germline): DFQATT, SNEGSKA (reference sequence). The CDR3 spans 13 residues. V lost 3 bases and J lost 5; bases outside the gene matches: 3. The CDR3 region has the DNA TGCAGTGCTAGTGGACAGGCTACCGGGGAGCTGTTTTTT. Translation gives CSASGQATGELFF.

This clone was detected once. The CDR3 DNA reads as TGTGCCAGCAGCCAACCTGAGGGTGGAAGATACTCGCAGTTCTTC. Translating gives CASSQPEGGRYSQFF. The rearrangement uses TRBV14 and TRBJ2-1, with D possibly TRBD2 on 5 matching bases. The CDR3 consists of 15 residues. The V and J ends lost 2 bases and 12 bases respectively, with 20 bases between them. Germline CDR1 SGHDN, CDR2 FVKESK.